The present TCR beta chain was sequenced within a study of T cell repertoires in cytomegalovirus infection. MiXCR, applied by TCRdb to the reads, yields one record per CDR3 protein. The sample holds just over 450,000 distinct CDR3 sequences, more than 40% seen once. As concerns this clonotype: Its matching antigen is unknown.

This CDR3 has 16 amino acids. Per the germline V gene, CDR1 is MNHNY and CDR2 is SVGAGI (reference sequence). Trimming left V 2 bases short and J 2 bases short, with 15 bases between. The chain is built from TRBV6-6 and TRBJ1-1, with D possibly being TRBD1 (6 bases). This receptor was identified in a human donor in good health (CMV status not recorded). Some clones in this sample may be carry-over from other donors' samples. The sequencing here drew on cultured PBMCs, taken from culture after CMV antigen stimulation. CDR3 nucleotides: TGTGCCAGCAGTTACCCTTTGTGGGGGCTTAACACTGAAGCTTTCTTT. This sequence encodes CASSYPLWGLNTEAFF.